This entry describes one T cell receptor beta chain. The antigen is unknown. V dropped 0 bases and J dropped 13 bases, with 12 bases sitting between them. Germline V lookup: CDR1 MNHEY, CDR2 SVGAGI. The CDR3 length is 13 residues. Separate from the roughly 670-subject first cohort, the roughly 120-subject validation cohort was the one that the donors belonged to. These data belong to a study of cytomegalovirus exposure and HLA in healthy donors. Looking at the study overall: In a later analysis, it was reported that the roughly 120 validation repertoires had been produced on the same platform as the 690 or so repertoires belonging to the first cohort.

Here immunoSEQ multiplex PCR was the method, and the copy in TCRdb shows in-frame clones only, minus some. Of 250,000 to 350,000 clones listed, 88% are singletons. Study findings and constraints: The authors listed approximately 160 TCR beta chains as cytomegalovirus-associated. Specificity for CMV antigens was confirmed in vitro for three of the CMV-associated chains.

The source is a man younger than 40 in good health and CMV-seronegative. Sequenced material: PBMCs. The chain joins TRBV6-5 to TRBJ2-2; tentatively, D is TRBD2 (5 bases). As DNA, the CDR3 is TGTGCCAGCAGTTACTCGAGAGGGTCCGGGCTGTTTTTT. This encodes CASSYSRGSGLFF.